A single sample is the source of the 3 T cell receptor beta chains below, sequenced in a study of tumor and adjacent non-tumor tissue in lung cancer. TCRbeta libraries were built with three rounds of nested PCR, modified from ARM-PCR. A single record per CDR3 protein comes from TCRdb applying MiXCR to the multiplex PCR reads. The data hold roughly 75,000 distinct CDR3 sequences, with under 80% observed a single time. RNA was extracted from bulk tissue without any cell sorting. The source material was lung tumor tissue. Receptors originate from a woman in her forties or fifties with non-small cell lung cancer.

The chain uses TRBV5-8 and TRBJ2-5, with D uncertain. The length of the CDR3 is 11 residues. Trimming pared 2 bases from V and 5 bases from J, leaving 4 bases between. Germline assignment: CDR1 SGHTS and CDR2 YDEGEE. The CDR3 region has the DNA TGTGCCAGCAGCTTCGTTGAGACCCAGTACTTC. Amino acids: CASSFVETQYF.

This clonotype was observed a single time. One junction end does not reproduce the germline sequence, and a read error may be involved. The chain is built from TRBV6-1 and TRBJ2-1, with D possibly TRBD1 on 5 matching bases. The CDR3 extends over 14 amino acids. Germline V CDR1 and CDR2: MNHNS, SASEGT. CDR3 amino acids: CASSDGALINEHFF. The DNA for the CDR3 is TGTGCCAGCAGTGATGGGGCCCTTATCAATGAGCACTTCTTC.

On this clonotype: The junction departs from germline at one end; a sequencing error may be responsible. The CDR3 loop is CARSRMLYRTYERYF. The CDR3 coding sequence is TGTGCCAGAAGCCGAATGCTGTACAGGACCTACGAGCGGTACTTC. The V gene is TRBV11-2, the J gene TRBJ2-7; TRBD1 might be the D (5 bases). In germline, CDR1 is SGHAT, CDR2 FQNNGV. This CDR3 spans 15 amino acids.